These T cell receptor beta chains were read from a single sample in a study of T cell responses to AZD1222 COVID-19 vaccine. Measured with immunoSEQ multiplex PCR; TCRdb has only the in-frame clones, and not every one. The sample comprises about 100,000 clones, about 86% of which are singletons, and roughly 15% rests with the top ten. The sequencing here drew on peripheral blood, taken on day 0 of AZD1222 vaccination. The receptors were sampled from an adult in good health. Each CDR3 is given with its conserved first and last residue. The D gene is left open where the match is weak. Clone size appears in some rows only: once, few, many, or a class for an expanded clone.

. | . | TRBJ1-5 | TRBV28 | TGTGCCAGCAGTCGTGAGGGACACCGATCGGGCAATCAGCCCCAGCATTTT | CASSREGHRSGNQPQHF
. | TRBD2 | TRBJ2-1 | TRBV19 | TGTGCCAGTAGTATGGGACTAGCGGGAGAGGTTGAGCAGTTCTTC | CASSMGLAGEVEQFF
. | TRBD1 | TRBJ2-7 | TRBV18 | TGTGCCAGCTCACCACCGACAGGGGGCATAAGTTCCTACGAGCAGTACTTC | CASSPPTGGISSYEQYF
few | . | TRBJ1-1 | TRBV18 | TGTGCCAGCTCACGACAGGCCAGGACTGAAGCTTTCTTT | CASSRQARTEAFF
. | . | TRBJ1-2 | TRBV9 | TGTGCCAGCAGCGTAGGGTCAGGGGCTTCGGGCTATGGCTACACCTTC | CASSVGSGASGYGYTF
once | . | TRBJ2-5 | TRBV5-1 | TGCGCCAGCAGACGTATTGGAGAGACCCAGTACTTC | CASRRIGETQYF
. | . | TRBJ2-7 | TRBV4-1 | TGCGCCAGCAGCCACCGCCGGACCGAATCCGGCCCCGAGCAGTACTTC | CASSHRRTESGPEQYF
. | . | TRBJ2-5 | TRBV7-3 | TGTGCCAGCAGCTGGGGTAAAGAAGAGACCCAGTACTTC | CASSWGKEETQYF
. | TRBD2 | TRBJ2-6 | TRBV10-3 | TGTGCCACCAATCCGGGACTAGCGGGATCTGGGGCCAACGTCCTGACTTTC | CATNPGLAGSGANVLTF
. | . | TRBJ2-7 | TRBV7-2 | TGTGCCAGCAGCACCAGGACGGAGAGCTACGAGCAGTACTTC | CASSTRTESYEQYF
. | TRBD1 | TRBJ2-4 | TRBV10-3 | TGTGCCATCAGTGAAACCGTGGGACAGCGGACCAAAAACATTCAGTACTTC | CAISETVGQRTKNIQYF
. | . | TRBJ2-3 | TRBV3-1/TRBV3-2 | TGTGCCAGCAGCCGGGAAGGGACGCAGTATTTT | CASSREGTQYF
. | . | TRBJ1-4 | TRBV3-1/TRBV3-2 | TGTGCCAGCAGCCCCTGGTCAACTAATGAAAAACTGTTTTTT | CASSPWSTNEKLFF
. | . | TRBJ2-7 | TRBV11-2 | TGTGCCAGCAGCTTTATCGGCAGCTCCTACGAGCAGTACTTC | CASSFIGSSYEQYF
. | . | TRBJ2-5 | TRBV2 | TGTGCCAGCAGTCCGGGTCGACCAGGTGGGACCCAGTACTTC | CASSPGRPGGTQYF
. | . | TRBJ1-6 | TRBV7-2 | TGTGCCAGCAGCTTAGGAAGTGAAGTTTCACCCCTCCACTTT | CASSLGSEVSPLHF
once | . | TRBJ2-7 | TRBV19 | TGTGCCAGTTCTACCCCATCCTACGAGCAGTACTTC | CASSTPSYEQYF
. | . | TRBJ1-2 | TRBV15 | TGTGCCACCAGCAGAGACGCGTCGGCAGGGGCCTATGGCTACACCTTC | CATSRDASAGAYGYTF
. | . | TRBJ1-1 | TRBV7-2 | TGTGCCAGCAGCTTAGTGCAGGTGGACACTGAAGCTTTCTTT | CASSLVQVDTEAFF
. | . | TRBJ2-7 | TRBV11-1 | TGTGCCAGCAGCTTAGAAACAGGGACTGAGCAGTACTTC | CASSLETGTEQYF
. | . | TRBJ2-3 | TRBV12-5 | TGTGCTAGTGGTATGGGGGATACGCAGTATTTT | CASGMGDTQYF
. | . | TRBJ2-5 | TRBV6-5 | TGTGCCAGCAGTTACTCGAGAGTGAACGGGGTTCGATACTTC | CASSYSRVNGVRYF
. | TRBD1 | TRBJ2-1 | TRBV7-8 | TGTGCCAGCAGCTTGGCAGGGACAGGGGTTGAGCAGTTCTTC | CASSLAGTGVEQFF
. | . | TRBJ1-4 | TRBV10-1 | TGCGCCACTATAGACCTCAAACCCGCAACTAATGAAAAACTGTTTTTT | CATIDLKPATNEKLFF
. | . | TRBJ2-3 | TRBV3-1/TRBV3-2 | TGTGCCAGCAGCCAAGATCTGGTGACAGATACGCAGTATTTT | CASSQDLVTDTQYF
. | TRBD1 | TRBJ1-5 | TRBV10-3 | TGTGCCACAAGGACAGGGGGCCACGGGGGCAATCAGCCCCAGCATTTT | CATRTGGHGGNQPQHF
once | . | TRBJ1-1 | TRBV5-1 | TGCGCCAGCAGCTTCCTGGGAGACACTGAAGCTTTCTTT | CASSFLGDTEAFF
. | TRBD1 | TRBJ2-3 | TRBV7-8 | TGTGCCAGCAGCCCGGGGACAGGGGCCCCGGGTACGCAGTATTTT | CASSPGTGAPGTQYF
. | . | TRBJ1-1 | TRBV6-1 | TGTGCCAGCAGTGACCGGACCGGGAACACTGAAGCTTTCTTT | CASSDRTGNTEAFF
. | . | TRBJ1-1 | TRBV27 | TGTGCCAGCAGTTTTAGTGTGAACACTGAAGCTTTCTTT | CASSFSVNTEAFF
few | . | TRBJ1-2 | TRBV6-1 | TGTGCCAGCAGTGCAGCCGCCCGGGGGGCTTATGGCTACACCTTC | CASSAAARGAYGYTF
. | TRBD2 | TRBJ2-7 | TRBV30 | TGTGCCTGGAGTGTGGGACTAGTCAACTACGAGCAGTACTTC | CAWSVGLVNYEQYF
. | . | TRBJ1-2 | TRBV6-5 | TGTGCCAGCATACCCCGCCTCAGGGCCTATGGCTACACCTTC | CASIPRLRAYGYTF
. | . | TRBJ2-3 | TRBV7-3 | TGTGCCAGCAGCTCTCTAGCGACCCCAGGGGATACGCAGTATTTT | CASSSLATPGDTQYF
. | . | TRBJ2-1 | TRBV19 | TGTGCCAGTAGTATCGGCGGACTCTCCTACAATGAGCAGTTCTTC | CASSIGGLSYNEQFF
. | . | TRBJ2-7 | TRBV2 | TGTGCCAGCAGTAGGGTCTACGAGCAGTACTTC | CASSRVYEQYF
. | TRBD1 | TRBJ2-7 | TRBV7-8 | TGTGCCAGCAGCTCCATACCACAGGGGGCCCACCGTCCGTTCGCCTACGAGCAGTACTTC | CASSSIPQGAHRPFAYEQYF
. | . | TRBJ2-3 | TRBV19 | TGTGCCAGTAGTATAGACTTTGCAGGGGCCCGAGATACGCAGTATTTT | CASSIDFAGARDTQYF
. | . | TRBJ2-3 | TRBV7-2 | TGTGCCAGCAGCCCATGGGATCGGGCCGAGAGGGCCAAAGATACGCAGTATTTT | CASSPWDRAERAKDTQYF
. | . | TRBJ1-6 | TRBV19 | TGTGCCAGTAGTCCACGAAAGGACAGTTATAATTCACCCCTCCACTTT | CASSPRKDSYNSPLHF
. | . | TRBJ1-1 | TRBV2 | TGTGCCAGCAGCTTCTTAGAACAGAGGAACACTGAAGCTTTCTTT | CASSFLEQRNTEAFF
once | . | TRBJ2-2 | TRBV27 | TGTGCCAGCAGTTTAGGTGGGACCGGGGAGCTGTTTTTT | CASSLGGTGELFF
. | . | TRBJ2-1 | TRBV5-6 | TGTGCCAGCAGCCTCTACCTGACAGACTACAATGAGCAGTTCTTC | CASSLYLTDYNEQFF
. | . | TRBJ1-1 | TRBV19 | TGTGCCAGTAGTAATAGTGGGGGGACTGAAGCTTTCTTT | CASSNSGGTEAFF
. | . | TRBJ2-2 | TRBV6-5 | TGTGCCAGCAGTTATAGGGGGGCAGGCACCGGGGAGCTGTTTTTT | CASSYRGAGTGELFF
. | . | TRBJ1-1 | TRBV21-1 | TGTGCCAGCCTAGGACAGCCGCTGAACACTGAAGCTTTCTTT | CASLGQPLNTEAFF
. | TRBD1 | TRBJ1-2 | TRBV6-2/TRBV6-3 | TGTGCCAGCAGCTGGACAGGGAACGATGGCTACACCTTC | CASSWTGNDGYTF
. | . | TRBJ1-3 | TRBV19 | TGTGCCAGTAGTATCAGTGGAAACACCATATATTTT | CASSISGNTIYF
. | TRBD2 | TRBJ2-5 | TRBV6-2/TRBV6-3 | TGTGCCAGCAGTTGGACTAGCGGGAGAAGTTGGGAGACCCAGTACTTC | CASSWTSGRSWETQYF
. | . | TRBJ1-2 | TRBV10-3 | TGTGCCTCTATTCCCGGGGCGGGGGCCGTGGTTAGTGGCTACACCTTC | CASIPGAGAVVSGYTF
once | . | TRBJ1-1 | TRBV10-2 | TGCGCCAGTTTTGGTCTGGGGCGAGGCACTGAAGCTTTCTTT | CASFGLGRGTEAFF
. | TRBD2 | TRBJ2-7 | TRBV6-2/TRBV6-3 | TGTGCCAGCAGTTACGGGCTAGCGGGAGGATCCTACGAGCAGTACTTC | CASSYGLAGGSYEQYF
few | . | TRBJ2-6 | TRBV4-3 | TGCGCCAGCAGCCAAGATGACTCCGGGGCTGGGGCCAACGTCCTGACTTTC | CASSQDDSGAGANVLTF